A selection of T cell receptor beta chains follows, all from one sample in a study of response to subunit inactivated influenza vaccine. TCRdb reanalysed the RT-PCR reads using MiXCR and keeps one entry per CDR3 protein. The sample comprises around 190,000 distinct CDR3 sequences, about a tenth of which are singletons, and roughly a tenth rests with the top ten. The source was non-naive T cells sorted from PBMCs, collected on the day of vaccination. The source is a man between 50 and 59 years old who received an inactivated influenza vaccine. Both conserved end residues are part of each CDR3. The D gene is left open where the match is weak. Only some rows state a clone size, as once, few, many or a class for expanded clones.

.	few	TRBV30	TRBJ1-2	TGTGCCTGGAGCCCGGGAAGTGTGGACTATGGCTACACCTTC	CAWSPGSVDYGYTF
.	.	TRBV7-6	TRBJ2-2	TGTGCCAGCACCTCGTTGGGGCTTCGAGGCACCGGGGAGCTGTTTTTT	CASTSLGLRGTGELFF
TRBD1	many	TRBV12-3/TRBV12-4	TRBJ2-7	TGTGCCAGCAGTCCGACAGGGTCCCACGAGCAGTACTTC	CASSPTGSHEQYF
.	.	TRBV6-1	TRBJ1-4	TGTGCCAGCAGTGTCCGGGGCTCTAATGAAAAACTGTTTTTT	CASSVRGSNEKLFF
.	.	TRBV7-2	TRBJ2-5	TGTGCCAGCAGCTTAGCCGCGGGTTTTTCGGAGACCCAGTACTTC	CASSLAAGFSETQYF
TRBD1	many	TRBV12-3/TRBV12-4	TRBJ2-5	TGTGCCAGCAGTCCCCAAAGGAAAGGGGGCGGTGAGACCCAGTACTTC	CASSPQRKGGGETQYF
.	many	TRBV5-1	TRBJ2-7	TGCGCCAGCAGCTCTCTTGGGACACCTTACGAGCAGTACTTC	CASSSLGTPYEQYF
TRBD2	few	TRBV5-1	TRBJ2-5	TGCGCCAGCAGCAGCCTCGGCGGGAGTATGGGTAGAGAGACCCAGTACTTC	CASSSLGGSMGRETQYF
TRBD1	few	TRBV30	TRBJ2-1	TGTGCCTGGAGTAGGACACAGGGGCTTGAGCAGTTCTTC	CAWSRTQGLEQFF
.	many	TRBV3-1	TRBJ2-5	TGTGCCAGCAGCCAAGGCTGGGACGGCGAAGAGACCCAGTACTTC	CASSQGWDGEETQYF
.	.	TRBV29-1	TRBJ2-7	TGCAGCGTTACGTTGGCCTACGAGCAGTACTTC	CSVTLAYEQYF
TRBD2	few	TRBV20-1	TRBJ2-3	TGCAGTGCTTCCAGCCCTAGCGGGAACACAGATACGCAGTATTTT	CSASSPSGNTDTQYF
.	.	TRBV5-6	TRBJ2-5	TGTGCCAGCAGCTTGGATGGGACGCCGTACTTC	CASSLDGTPYF
TRBD1	.	TRBV11-2	TRBJ2-1	TGTGCCAGCAGCCCACGACAGGGGGCCCACAATGAGCAGTTCTTC	CASSPRQGAHNEQFF
.	many	TRBV7-2	TRBJ1-1	TGTGCCAGCAGTCGGGGCAGGGGCAGCACTGAAGCTTTCTTT	CASSRGRGSTEAFF
TRBD1	.	TRBV29-1	TRBJ2-7	TGCAGCGGGAGCCGGGACAGGGGCAACGAGCAGTACTTC	CSGSRDRGNEQYF
.	.	TRBV7-2	TRBJ2-3	TGTGCCAGCAGCTTAGGAAGGGTTGGTTTGCCAGATACGCAGTATTTT	CASSLGRVGLPDTQYF
.	.	TRBV6-1	TRBJ2-7	TGTGCCAGCAGTGAAGCAAGGGGAAACGAGCAGTACTTC	CASSEARGNEQYF
.	few	TRBV12-3/TRBV12-4	TRBJ2-2	TGTGCCAGCAGTTCCAGAACCGGGGAGCTGTTTTTT	CASSSRTGELFF
.	.	TRBV3-1	TRBJ2-7	TGTGCCACCACCAAAGAGGTGCCTTTGACACACGAGCAGTACTTC	CATTKEVPLTHEQYF
.	.	TRBV7-2	TRBJ2-1	TGTGCCAGCAGCTTAGGTAGGGTGGTGGCTAGCGAGCAGTTCTTC	CASSLGRVVASEQFF
TRBD2	.	TRBV4-2	TRBJ2-1	TGTGCCAGCAGCCAAACCCCTAGCGGGGGGATCGGCCGCGCGCAGTTCTTC	CASSQTPSGGIGRAQFF
.	few	TRBV6-2/TRBV6-3	TRBJ2-2	TGTGCCAGCAGTTACACGGGGGTCGGGGAGCTGTTTTTT	CASSYTGVGELFF
.	many	TRBV7-2	TRBJ1-5	TGTGCCAGCAGCCTAGGCGGACCTCTTAGCAATCAGCCCCAGCATTTT	CASSLGGPLSNQPQHF
TRBD2	few	TRBV4-1	TRBJ2-7	TGCGCCAGCAGCCACTTACTAGCGGGAGGGTCCGAGCAGTACTTC	CASSHLLAGGSEQYF
.	.	TRBV28	TRBJ2-3	TGTGCCAGCAGTTTATCGGCGGGTGCATGGGATTTT	CASSLSAGAWDF
.	few	TRBV20-1	TRBJ2-2	TGCAGTGCTGTGGACTACCTAAAGAACACCGGGGAGCTGTTTTTT	CSAVDYLKNTGELFF
TRBD2	many	TRBV6-5	TRBJ2-3	TGTGCCAGCAGTTACTCTTCATCGGGGGGGAATACGCAGTATTTT	CASSYSSSGGNTQYF
.	.	TRBV15	TRBJ1-2	TGTGCCACCAGCAGTGACAGAGGAATAGGTGGCTACACCTTC	CATSSDRGIGGYTF
.	few	TRBV4-3	TRBJ2-3	TGCGCCAGCAGCCAAGATTGGGGTCCAGGGTTGACAGATACGCAGTATTTT	CASSQDWGPGLTDTQYF
TRBD1	many	TRBV5-1	TRBJ1-1	TGCGCCAGCAGCTGGACAGGGGAGAACACTGAAGCTTTCTTT	CASSWTGENTEAFF
TRBD1	many	TRBV10-3	TRBJ1-3	TGTGCCACAAGGACAGGGGAAGTATCGAACACCATATATTTT	CATRTGEVSNTIYF
.	few	TRBV3-1	TRBJ2-7	TGTGCCAGCAGCCAAGTGTACGAGCAGTACTTC	CASSQVYEQYF
TRBD1	few	TRBV18	TRBJ2-3	TGTGCCAGCTCACTTCGACAGGGGAAAGATACGCAGTATTTT	CASSLRQGKDTQYF
.	many	TRBV28	TRBJ2-3	TGTGCCAGCTCACCCCTAGCGATTAGCACAGATACGCAGTATTTT	CASSPLAISTDTQYF
TRBD1	many	TRBV11-2	TRBJ2-5	TGTGCCAGCAGCAGCCTGGGACAGGGGATCCAAGAGACCCAGTACTTC	CASSSLGQGIQETQYF
TRBD1	once	TRBV11-2	TRBJ2-7	TGTGCCAGCAGCTTAATAGGAACAGGGGCCCACTCCTACGAGCAGTACTTC	CASSLIGTGAHSYEQYF
.	.	TRBV15	TRBJ2-5	TGTGCCACCAGCAAGGCGGACCCCCAAGAGACCCAGTACTTC	CATSKADPQETQYF
.	many	TRBV10-3	TRBJ2-5	TGTGCCATCAGATTCGGAGAGACCCAGTACTTC	CAIRFGETQYF
TRBD2	many	TRBV29-1	TRBJ2-1	TGCAGCGTTGTAGGCGGGAGCTCCTACAATGAGCAGTTCTTC	CSVVGGSSYNEQFF
TRBD2	many	TRBV11-1	TRBJ2-1	TGTGCCAGCACCAACCCCCGGGGGACTAGCGGAGACTACAATGAGCAGTTCTTC	CASTNPRGTSGDYNEQFF
TRBD1	many	TRBV7-8	TRBJ1-5	TGTGCCAGCAGCCCTCGATTTACACAGGGGCCGGGCAATCAGCCCCAGCATTTT	CASSPRFTQGPGNQPQHF
.	.	TRBV11-3	TRBJ2-4	TGTGCCAGCAGCTTAGGGGTGGGAATGGCCAAAAACATTCAGTACTTC	CASSLGVGMAKNIQYF
TRBD1	many	TRBV5-1	TRBJ2-3	TGCGCCAGCAGCTTGGGCAGGGGGCGTGGAGATACGCAGTATTTT	CASSLGRGRGDTQYF
TRBD1	many	TRBV10-3	TRBJ2-7	TGTGCCATCAGTGAACAGGGGGCCAACGAGCAGTACTTC	CAISEQGANEQYF
.	.	TRBV6-1	TRBJ1-2	TGTGCCAGCAGATCCCCACAGGGCCCCTATGGCTACACCTTC	CASRSPQGPYGYTF
TRBD2	.	TRBV27	TRBJ2-1	TGTGCCAGCAGTTCACTAGCGGGAGCAGCCAATGAGCAGTTCTTC	CASSSLAGAANEQFF
.	many	TRBV20-1	TRBJ2-7	TGCAGTGCTGATGAGGACAGCTCCTACGAGCAGTACTTC	CSADEDSSYEQYF
TRBD2	.	TRBV20-1	TRBJ2-1	TGCAGTGCTAGAGATGTCCTAGCGGACCTCTCCTACAATGAGCAGTTCTTC	CSARDVLADLSYNEQFF
.	few	TRBV10-3	TRBJ2-2	TGTGCCATCAGTTCTTTGGGACTCAACACCGGGGAGCTGTTTTTT	CAISSLGLNTGELFF
.	.	TRBV29-1	TRBJ2-7	TGCATCGTTGAGGGGTACTCTCGCGGGCAGTACTTC	CIVEGYSRGQYF
TRBD1	.	TRBV10-3	TRBJ1-2	TGTGCCATCAGCCGGGACAGGGAGGTGGGCGGCTACACCTTC	CAISRDREVGGYTF
.	many	TRBV18	TRBJ2-7	TGTGCCAGCTCACCCAGGGACCGGACGGCTACGTGGCAGTACTTC	CASSPRDRTATWQYF
TRBD1	many	TRBV20-1	TRBJ2-5	TGCAGTGCTGGGACCTCCGGGACAGGGACATCAGAGACCCAGTACTTC	CSAGTSGTGTSETQYF
.	few	TRBV9	TRBJ2-7	TGTGCCAGCAGCGTAGGCGGGACAGCTGCCTACGAGCAGTACTTC	CASSVGGTAAYEQYF
.	.	TRBV20-1	TRBJ2-7	TGCAGTGCTCGGGACTTATCCTACGAGCAGTACTTC	CSARDLSYEQYF
.	many	TRBV20-1	TRBJ1-5	TGCAGTGCTCTGGACAGCAGCAATCAGCCCCAGCATTTT	CSALDSSNQPQHF